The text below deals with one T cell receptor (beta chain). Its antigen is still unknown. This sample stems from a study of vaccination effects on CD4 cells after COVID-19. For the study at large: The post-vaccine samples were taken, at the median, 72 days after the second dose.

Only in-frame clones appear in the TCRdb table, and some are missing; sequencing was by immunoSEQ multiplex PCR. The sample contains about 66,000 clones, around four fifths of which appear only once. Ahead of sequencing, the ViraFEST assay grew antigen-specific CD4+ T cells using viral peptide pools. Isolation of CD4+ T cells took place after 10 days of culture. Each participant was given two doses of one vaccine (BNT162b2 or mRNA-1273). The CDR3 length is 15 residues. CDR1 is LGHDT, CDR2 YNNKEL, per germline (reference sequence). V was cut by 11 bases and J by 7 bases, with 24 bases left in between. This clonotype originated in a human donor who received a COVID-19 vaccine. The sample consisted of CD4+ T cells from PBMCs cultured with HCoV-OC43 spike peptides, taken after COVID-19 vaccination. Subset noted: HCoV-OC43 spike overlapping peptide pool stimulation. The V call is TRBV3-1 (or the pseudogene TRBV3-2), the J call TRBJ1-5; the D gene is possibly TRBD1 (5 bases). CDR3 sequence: CALPSFKGFGQPQHF. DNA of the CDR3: TGTGCCCTACCTTCGTTTAAGGGGTTTGGGCAGCCCCAGCATTTT.